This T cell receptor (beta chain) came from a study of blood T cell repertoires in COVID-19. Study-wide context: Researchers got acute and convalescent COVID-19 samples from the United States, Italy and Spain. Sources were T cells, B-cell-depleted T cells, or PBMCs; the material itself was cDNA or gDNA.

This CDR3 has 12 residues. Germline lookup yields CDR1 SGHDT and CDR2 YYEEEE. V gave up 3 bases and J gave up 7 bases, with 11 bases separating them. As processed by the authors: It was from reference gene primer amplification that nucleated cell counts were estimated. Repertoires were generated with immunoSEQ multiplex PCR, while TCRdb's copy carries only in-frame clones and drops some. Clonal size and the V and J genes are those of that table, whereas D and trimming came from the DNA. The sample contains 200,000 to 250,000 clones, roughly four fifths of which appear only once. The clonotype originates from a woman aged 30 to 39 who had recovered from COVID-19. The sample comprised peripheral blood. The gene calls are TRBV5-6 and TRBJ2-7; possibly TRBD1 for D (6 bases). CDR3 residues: CASSYQGFEQYF. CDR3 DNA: TGTGCCAGCAGCTATCAGGGGTTTGAGCAGTACTTC. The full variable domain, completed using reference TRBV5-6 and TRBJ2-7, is DAGVTQSPTHLIKTRGQQVTLRCSPKSGHDTVSWYQQALGQGPQFIFQYYEEEERQRGNFPDRFSGHQFPNYSSELNVNALLLGDSALYLCASSYQGFEQYFGPGTRLTVT.